Listed here are 31 T cell receptor beta chains from one sample, sequenced in a study of T cell responses to AZD1222 COVID-19 vaccine. Sequencing was performed with immunoSEQ multiplex PCR; in TCRdb, only in-frame clones are kept and a portion is missing. The sample lists some 180,000 clones, just over 85% occurring once. The sample here was peripheral blood, taken on day 0 of AZD1222 vaccination. The receptors come from an adult in good health.

V gene TRBV7-9 combines with J gene TRBJ2-3, with TRBD2 matching 9 bases. This CDR3 contains 16 residues. J was trimmed by 0 bases and V by 8 bases; bases with no gene match: 9. Germline V gene lookup returns CDR1 SEHNR and CDR2 FQNEAQ (reference sequence). CDR3 protein: CASLSGSRLSTDTQYF. Written as DNA, the CDR3 is TGTGCCAGCCTTAGCGGGAGTCGATTGAGCACAGATACGCAGTATTTT.

The chain employs TRBV5-1 and TRBJ2-1; 7 bases fit TRBD1. Germline loops: CDR1 SGHRS, CDR2 YFSETQ. This CDR3 spans 15 amino acids. With V trimmed by 1 base and J by 4 bases, 5 bases remained unmatched. CDR3 in amino acids: CASSLHRDSYNEQFF. The CDR3 DNA is TGCGCCAGCAGCTTGCACCGGGACAGTTACAATGAGCAGTTCTTC.

V is TRBV10-3 and J is TRBJ2-3, with 14 bases fitting TRBD2. J gave up 1 base and V 2 bases, and 11 bases lay outside the gene matches. Germline V CDR1 and CDR2: ENHRY, SYGVKD. The CDR3 runs to 20 residues. CDR3 DNA sequence: TGTGCCATCAGTGAGAGGGTGGGGACTAGCGGGAGTAGAGGCACAGATACGCAGTATTTT. This gives the protein CAISERVGTSGSRGTDTQYF.

This clone was observed a handful of times. V usage is TRBV3-1 (or the pseudogene TRBV3-2) and J usage is TRBJ2-5; D is undetermined. The germline gives CDR1 LGHDT, CDR2 YNNKEL (reference sequence). CDR3 length equals 11 residues. Trimming took 5 bases from V and 5 from J, leaving 6 bases between them. The CDR3 is CASSLMETQYF. The CDR3 DNA sequence: TGTGCCAGCAGCTTAATGGAGACCCAGTACTTC.

The J gene is TRBJ1-1, the V gene TRBV10-2, with D possibly TRBD1 on 5 matching bases. Germline-derived CDR1 and CDR2 are WSHSY and SAAADI. V was trimmed by 3 bases and J by 3 bases, leaving 14 bases between them. The CDR3 is 15 amino acids. Written as DNA, the CDR3 is TGCGCCAGCAGTGAAAGGGGCGCGTGGGACACTGAAGCTTTCTTT. It codes for CASSERGAWDTEAFF.

In this sample, this clone turned up a few times. This sequence joins TRBV5-1 and TRBJ1-6; D is ambiguous. In germline, CDR1 is SGHRS, CDR2 YFSETQ. The CDR3 has 15 residues. V was trimmed by 0 bases and J by 5 bases, leaving 9 bases between them. In DNA, the CDR3 is TGCGCCAGCAGCTTGGAATCACCCCATAATTCACCCCTCCACTTT. It translates to CASSLESPHNSPLHF.

The chain is built from TRBV19 and TRBJ1-5; D is undetermined. This CDR3 has 12 amino acids. V lost 7 bases to trimming and J lost 6 bases, with 10 bases between them. Germline loops: CDR1 LNHDA, CDR2 SQIVND (reference sequence). This CDR3 is CASIQPLQPQHF. As DNA, the CDR3 is TGTGCCAGTATACAGCCCCTTCAGCCCCAGCATTTT.

This chain joins TRBV6-5 and TRBJ2-7; D is possibly TRBD1 or TRBD2 (5 bases each). Germline V gene sequence: CDR1 MNHEY, CDR2 SVGAGI. The CDR3 runs to 13 residues. Trimming stripped 3 bases from V and 2 bases from J, with 8 bases between. The CDR3 loop reads CASSYGGTYEQYF. The CDR3 nucleotides read TGTGCCAGCAGTTATGGGGGAACCTACGAGCAGTACTTC.

The rearrangement joins TRBV4-2 to TRBJ1-4; D perhaps matches TRBD1 (6 bases). Germline V gives CDR1 LGHNA, CDR2 YNFKEQ. V was trimmed by 1 base and J by 0 bases, leaving 15 bases between them. The CDR3 extends over 18 amino acids. The CDR3 region is CASSQGAGHRATNEKLFF. In DNA form, the CDR3 reads TGTGCCAGCAGCCAAGGGGCGGGACATCGAGCAACTAATGAAAAACTGTTTTTT.

As regards this clone: The same CDR3 arises from other DNA sequences in this sample as well. This chain links TRBV9 with TRBJ1-3; TRBD1 is a possible D gene (5 bases). The V end lost 0 bases, the J end lost 1 base, and 5 bases lay between the germline ends. The germline V gene has CDR1 SGDLS and CDR2 YYNGEE. This CDR3 is built from 14 residues. CDR3 sequence (DNA): TGTGCCAGCAGCGTAGAGGGGTCTGGAAACACCATATATTTT. Protein: CASSVEGSGNTIYF.

The chain is built from TRBV7-9 and TRBJ2-7, with D perhaps given as TRBD1 or TRBD2 (5 bases each). Trimming cost V 2 bases and J 2 bases, with 13 bases left between them. This CDR3 has 15 residues. Germline CDR1 reads SEHNR; CDR2 reads FQNEAQ (reference sequence). Here the CDR3 DNA reads TGTGCCAGCAGCTTAAGTTGGGACGGAACCTACGAGCAGTACTTC. Translating gives CASSLSWDGTYEQYF.

This chain links TRBV7-2 with TRBJ1-2; D possibly corresponds to TRBD1 (6 bases). CDR3 length equals 16 residues. The V end lost 3 bases, the J end lost 5 bases, and 19 bases lay between the germline ends. Germline CDR1 reads SGHTA; CDR2 reads FQGNSA. This chain's CDR3 is CASSFLGGQGAYGYTF. The CDR3 nucleotides are TGTGCCAGCAGCTTCCTGGGGGGGCAGGGTGCGTATGGCTACACCTTC.

This clone occurred once. The rearrangement joins TRBV27 to TRBJ2-5, with D perhaps TRBD1 (6 bases). The V end was cut by 7 bases, the J end by 5 bases, with 14 bases between. The CDR3 runs to 13 residues. CDR1 and CDR2 (germline): MNHEY, SMNVEV (reference sequence). CDR3 amino acids: CASTLGAGETQYF. CDR3 nucleotides: TGTGCCAGCACCCTGGGGGCCGGGGAGACCCAGTACTTC.

This chain links TRBV7-3 with TRBJ2-3; 11 bases match TRBD2. The CDR3 has 16 amino acids. Germline CDR1 SGHTA, CDR2 FQGTGA. J lost 3 bases, V lost 1 base, and 3 bases had no gene match. The CDR3 DNA reads as TGTGCCAGCAGCTTAATCCCTAGCGGGAGGACAGATACGCAGTATTTT. The encoded protein is CASSLIPSGRTDTQYF.

The CDR3 region is CASRRTATNEKLFF. For the CDR3, the DNA is TGTGCCAGCAGGCGTACCGCAACTAATGAAAAACTGTTTTTT. The V gene is TRBV6-5, the J gene TRBJ1-4; unclear D gene. Germline lookup yields CDR1 MNHEY and CDR2 SVGAGI. The CDR3 runs 14 residues. With 6 bases removed from V and 0 bases from J, the gap between germline ends came to 8 bases.

The gene calls are TRBV7-8 and TRBJ1-4; 8 nucleotides line up with TRBD1. CDR1 is SGHVS and CDR2 is FQNEAQ in the germline V gene. This CDR3 has 15 amino acids. With 4 bases clipped from V and 7 bases from J, the junction kept 8 bases outside the gene matches. The DNA of the CDR3 is TGTGCCAGCAGCTCCATCAGGGGGCCGAGTGAAAAACTGTTTTTT. Protein sequence: CASSSIRGPSEKLFF.

The rearrangement uses TRBV9 and TRBJ2-3, with 11 nucleotides matching TRBD1. Trimming took 0 bases from V and 4 from J; bases not matched to a gene: 7. Germline loops: CDR1 SGDLS, CDR2 YYNGEE. CDR3 length: 17 residues. The CDR3, as DNA: TGTGCCAGCAGCGTAGAGGGAGGACAGGGGGCCCCAGATACGCAGTATTTT. Translation gives CASSVEGGQGAPDTQYF.

The chain is built from TRBV9 and TRBJ2-2; either TRBD1 or TRBD2 may fit D (5 bases each). The CDR3 length is 14 residues. V was trimmed by 3 bases and J by 13 bases, leaving 19 bases between them. Germline V gene lookup returns CDR1 SGDLS and CDR2 YYNGEE. CDR3 residues: CASSARQHRGSLFF. CDR3 in DNA: TGTGCCAGCAGCGCTAGACAGCACCGGGGATCGCTGTTTTTT. Looking up the rest from reference TRBV9 and TRBJ2-2 gives the full variable domain: DSGVTQTPKHLITATGQRVTLRCSPRSGDLSVYWYQQSLDQGLQFLIQYYNGEERAKGNILERFSAQQFPDLHSELNLSSLELGDSALYFCASSARQHRGSLFFGEGSRLTVL.

The rearrangement joins TRBV7-9 to TRBJ2-5; 8 bases align to TRBD2. V lost 5 bases and J lost 5; bases outside the gene matches: 10. The germline V gene has CDR1 SEHNR and CDR2 FQNEAQ (reference sequence). The CDR3 loop spans 15 amino acids. This chain's CDR3 is CASSPQRGWVETQYF. The CDR3 DNA is TGTGCCAGCAGCCCCCAGCGGGGGTGGGTGGAGACCCAGTACTTC.

The chain is built from TRBV18 and TRBJ1-6, with 9 bases lining up with TRBD1. This CDR3 has 14 residues. V gave up 6 bases and J gave up 8 bases; unmatched junction bases: 5. Per germline, CDR1 KGHSH and CDR2 LQKENI. DNA of the CDR3: TGTGCCAGCTCGGCGGACAGGGGCGATTCACCCCTCCACTTT. Its translation is CASSADRGDSPLHF.

The CDR3 sequence: CASSLGGGNQPQHF. The CDR3 DNA sequence: TGTGCCAGCAGCTTAGGTGGGGGAAATCAGCCCCAGCATTTT. The rearrangement joins TRBV7-9 to TRBJ1-5, with a tentative D call TRBD1 (5 bases). Per germline, CDR1 SEHNR and CDR2 FQNEAQ (reference sequence). Trimming took 1 base from V and 4 from J, leaving 8 bases between them. CDR3 length equals 14 residues.

This clone came up a few times. The gene calls are TRBV28 and TRBJ2-2; a weak D match, TRBD1 (5 bases). The germline V and J ends were trimmed by 5 bases and 3 bases, with 16 bases remaining between them. CDR3 length: 16 amino acids. The germline V gene encodes CDR1 MDHEN and CDR2 SYDVKM. CDR3 nucleotides: TGTGCCAGCAGTCCCTACAGGAGTATGGACACCGGGGAGCTGTTTTTT. It encodes CASSPYRSMDTGELFF.

The chain links TRBV13 to TRBJ2-3, with TRBD2 matching over 9 bases. Germline V gene data show CDR1 as PRHDT and CDR2 as FYEKMQ (reference sequence). This CDR3 comprises 17 residues. The ends lost 6 bases at V and 6 bases at J; junction bases unmatched: 16. CDR3 in amino acids: CASRTSGVQRVTDTQYF. DNA of the CDR3: TGTGCCAGCAGGACTAGCGGTGTTCAGCGGGTGACTGATACGCAGTATTTT. Using reference TRBV13 and TRBJ2-3 for the parts outside the CDR3, the full variable domain is AAGVIQSPRHLIKEKRETATLKCYPIPRHDTVYWYQQGPGQDPQFLISFYEKMQSDKGSIPDRFSAQQFSDYHSELNMSSLELGDSALYFCASRTSGVQRVTDTQYFGPGTRLTVL.

A remark on this clone: The same CDR3 arises from other DNA sequences in this sample as well. V and J are TRBV18 and TRBJ1-6; 8 bases map to TRBD1. Germline V gene data show CDR1 as KGHSH and CDR2 as LQKENI. The V and J ends lost 4 bases and 5 bases, in that order; junction bases with no gene match: 4. The CDR3 length is 15 residues. CDR3 nucleotides: TGTGCCAGCTCACTTGGACAGGGAGATAATTCACCCCTCCACTTT. It translates to CASSLGQGDNSPLHF. Using reference TRBV18 and TRBJ1-6 for the parts outside the CDR3, the full variable domain is NAGVMQNPRHLVRRRGQEARLRCSPMKGHSHVYWYRQLPEEGLKFMVYLQKENIIDESGMPKERFSAEFPKEGPSILRIQQVVRGDSAAYFCASSLGQGDNSPLHFGNGTRLTVT.

J is TRBJ1-1 and V is TRBV12-5, with a possible D match to TRBD1 (6 bases). The CDR3 totals 13 residues. Per the germline V gene, CDR1 is LGHNT and CDR2 is FRNRAP. V shed 6 bases and J shed 1 base, with 9 bases lying between them. The CDR3 is CASGLTGNTEAFF. The CDR3 DNA reads TGTGCTAGTGGACTGACAGGGAACACTGAAGCTTTCTTT.

This clone came up once. The chain joins TRBV6-5 to TRBJ2-1, with 9 bases lining up with TRBD2. This CDR3 comprises 14 residues. J was trimmed by 9 bases and V by 2 bases; bases with no gene match: 5. Looked up from germline, CDR1 is MNHEY and CDR2 is SVGAGI. The CDR3 DNA reads as TGTGCCAGCAGTTACGGGGGACTAGCTAGTGAGCAGTTCTTC. It codes for CASSYGGLASEQFF.

The chain uses TRBV18 and TRBJ2-6; D remains unclear. There are 18 residues in the CDR3. Germline CDR1 is KGHSH and CDR2 is LQKENI. V lost 2 bases and J lost 3, with 17 bases in between. CDR3 region: CASSPFNPRAGGANVLTF. CDR3 DNA: TGTGCCAGCTCACCATTCAATCCAAGGGCTGGTGGGGCCAACGTCCTGACTTTC. Supplemented by reference TRBV18 and TRBJ2-6, the full variable domain reads NAGVMQNPRHLVRRRGQEARLRCSPMKGHSHVYWYRQLPEEGLKFMVYLQKENIIDESGMPKERFSAEFPKEGPSILRIQQVVRGDSAAYFCASSPFNPRAGGANVLTFGAGSRLTVL.

The rearrangement joins TRBV18 to TRBJ1-4; TRBD1 agrees at 9 bases. V shed 6 bases, J shed 7 bases, and the junction held 6 bases outside the gene matches. CDR1 KGHSH and CDR2 LQKENI come from the germline V gene. The CDR3 loop spans 14 amino acids. The chain's CDR3 is CASSPGTGFEKLFF. In DNA form, the CDR3 reads TGTGCCAGCTCCCCCGGGACAGGGTTTGAAAAACTGTTTTTT.

The chain employs TRBV28 and TRBJ2-7, with TRBD2 matching 7 bases. Germline V gives CDR1 MDHEN, CDR2 SYDVKM. The CDR3 length is 15 residues. The V and J ends lost 6 bases and 3 bases, in that order; junction bases with no gene match: 11. CDR3 region: CASSPGLRLLYEQYF. CDR3 coding DNA: TGTGCCAGCAGCCCGGGACTACGCCTCCTCTACGAGCAGTACTTC.

The V and J genes are TRBV7-2 and TRBJ1-1, with D possibly matching TRBD1 (5 bases). Germline values: CDR1 SGHTA, CDR2 FQGNSA. The CDR3 covers 13 residues. The germline V and J ends were trimmed by 7 bases and 2 bases, with 11 bases remaining between them. DNA for the CDR3: TGTGCCAGCACCGTGGGGGATAACACTGAAGCTTTCTTT. It translates to CASTVGDNTEAFF.

The chain combines TRBV19 with TRBJ1-5, with D tentatively TRBD1 (6 bases). The V gene lost 9 bases and the J gene lost 6 bases, with 15 bases spanning the gap. The CDR3 spans 13 residues. Per germline, CDR1 LNHDA and CDR2 SQIVND (reference sequence). CDR3 coding DNA: TGTGCCAGCTCAGGGGTCTTGGCTCAGCCCCAGCATTTT. Protein product: CASSGVLAQPQHF.